A single sample is the source of the 26 T cell receptor beta chains below, sequenced in a study of blood T cells in healthy people across ages. Primers used in a second PCR of roughly 6 to 11 cycles were a sample-barcoded 5' primer and a J-beta primer mix. TCRdb processed the 5' RACE reads anew with MiXCR; each CDR3 protein has one entry. The sample carries under 1,100,000 distinct CDR3 sequences, around 25% recorded once. These data were also reused for a study on T cells of mothers and their children.

The sample comprised blood. These receptors came from a girl aged 2-10 years in good health.

The chain is built from TRBV12-3 or TRBV12-4 and TRBJ1-1; 7 bases are a match to TRBD1. The CDR3 is made up of 14 amino acids. After removal of 7 bases from V and 1 base from J, the junction contained 6 bases not matched to a gene. CDR3 region: CASILTGPNTEAFF. CDR3 DNA sequence: TGTGCCAGCATTCTGACAGGGCCGAACACTGAAGCTTTCTTT.

Only a few counts were recorded for this clonotype. V usage is TRBV7-2 and J usage is TRBJ2-1, with TRBD2 identical over 7 bases. The trim removed 4 bases at V and 0 bases at J, leaving 6 bases unmatched. The CDR3 contains 16 residues. Germline loops: CDR1 SGHTA, CDR2 FQGNSA. As DNA, the CDR3 is TGTGCCAGCAGCTCCCTGCTAGCGGACTCCTACAATGAGCAGTTCTTC. It translates to CASSSLLADSYNEQFF.

The rearrangement links TRBV7-9 to TRBJ2-5; D is possibly TRBD1 (7 bases). V was cut by 5 bases and J by 0 bases, with 16 bases left in between. The CDR3 is 16 residues long. Germline V lookup: CDR1 SEHNR, CDR2 FQNEAQ (reference sequence). CDR3 sequence: CASSHRRDRYQETQYF. The CDR3, as DNA: TGTGCCAGCAGCCACCGGAGGGACAGATACCAAGAGACCCAGTACTTC.

The chain joins TRBV9 to TRBJ2-1; D call uncertain. The closer fit of TRBJ2-5 to the DNA end suggests the J call may be wrong. The germline gives CDR1 SGDLS, CDR2 YYNGEE. The CDR3 consists of 14 residues. CDR3 DNA sequence: TGTGCCAGCAGCGTAGGAAAGAGGCAAGAGACCCAGTACTTC. Protein product: CASSVGKRQETQYF.

This CDR3 reads CASSGTGGNTEAFF. DNA for the CDR3: TGTGCCAGCAGCGGGACAGGGGGGAACACTGAAGCTTTCTTT. J is TRBJ1-1 and V is TRBV9; 10 bases agree with TRBD1. Germline V lookup: CDR1 SGDLS, CDR2 YYNGEE. This CDR3 region has 14 residues. Trimming cost V 3 bases and J 1 base; bases outside gene matches: 0. The variable domain in full, completed from reference TRBV9 and TRBJ1-1, reads DSGVTQTPKHLITATGQRVTLRCSPRSGDLSVYWYQQSLDQGLQFLIQYYNGEERAKGNILERFSAQQFPDLHSELNLSSLELGDSALYFCASSGTGGNTEAFFGQGTRLTVV.

The rearrangement uses TRBV9 and TRBJ2-1, with 8 bases fitting TRBD2. The CDR3 has 15 residues. J lost 4 bases, V lost 0 bases, and 3 bases had no gene match. Germline values: CDR1 SGDLS, CDR2 YYNGEE. The CDR3 region is CASSVDGGGYNEQFF. As DNA, the CDR3 is TGTGCCAGCAGCGTAGACGGGGGGGGGTACAATGAGCAGTTCTTC. The whole variable domain, remainder taken from reference TRBV9 and TRBJ2-1, is DSGVTQTPKHLITATGQRVTLRCSPRSGDLSVYWYQQSLDQGLQFLIQYYNGEERAKGNILERFSAQQFPDLHSELNLSSLELGDSALYFCASSVDGGGYNEQFFGPGTRLTVL.

This clonotype turned up a few times. V and J are TRBV12-3 or TRBV12-4 and TRBJ1-1; D is uncertain. Trimming removed 7 bases at V and 4 bases at J, with 13 bases between. There are 13 residues in the CDR3. The CDR3 region has the DNA TGTGCCAGCACCATTCTATGGGGCACTGAAGCTTTCTTT. This sequence encodes CASTILWGTEAFF.

This clonotype was counted between two and nine times. The rearrangement links TRBV7-3 to TRBJ2-5, with TRBD1 matching 7 bases. This CDR3 region has 15 residues. The V gene end was trimmed by 5 bases and the J gene end by 3 bases; junction bases not matched to a gene: 9. Germline loops: CDR1 SGHTA, CDR2 FQGTGA. The CDR3 protein is CASSRWIQGKETQYF. The DNA of the CDR3 is TGTGCCAGCAGCCGTTGGATACAGGGGAAAGAGACCCAGTACTTC.

The chain combines TRBV29-1 with TRBJ2-7, with TRBD2 matching 8 bases. Germline V gene data show CDR1 as SQVTM and CDR2 as ANQGSEA. Losses at the gene ends were 3 bases for V and 6 bases for J; bases not matched to a gene: 4. The CDR3 is made up of 12 amino acids. The chain's CDR3 is CSVDTGGGEQYF. CDR3 nucleotides: TGCAGCGTTGACACGGGAGGGGGCGAGCAGTACTTC.

The gene calls are TRBV29-1 and TRBJ2-5, with TRBD1 matching over 10 bases. CDR1 and CDR2 (germline): SQVTM, ANQGSEA. The CDR3 loop spans 14 amino acids. Unmatched junction bases numbered 8, after V lost 6 bases and J lost 4 bases. CDR3 sequence: CSVDPGTGAETQYF. The DNA for the CDR3 is TGCAGCGTCGATCCCGGGACAGGGGCAGAGACCCAGTACTTC.

V usage is TRBV4-3 and J usage is TRBJ2-7; 7 nucleotides match TRBD1. Germline values: CDR1 LGHNA, CDR2 YSLEER. The V gene end was trimmed by 4 bases and the J gene end by 7 bases; junction bases not matched to a gene: 10. The CDR3 has 14 residues. The CDR3 nucleotides are TGCGCCAGCAGCCGCACAGGGGCCCACATGGAGCAGTACTTC. Its translation: CASSRTGAHMEQYF.

This clonotype was detected a few times. The V gene is TRBV28, the J gene TRBJ1-4; D is ambiguous. CDR1 is MDHEN and CDR2 is SYDVKM in the germline V gene. Trimming stripped 6 bases from V and 0 bases from J, with 8 bases between. The CDR3 consists of 14 residues. In DNA, the CDR3 is TGTGCCAGCAGCGAATTGTCAACTAATGAAAAACTGTTTTTT. It codes for CASSELSTNEKLFF.

There are a few counts of this clonotype. The V call is TRBV12-3 or TRBV12-4, the J call TRBJ2-1; D might be TRBD1 (5 bases). The CDR3 runs 15 residues. V was clipped by 6 bases and J by 4 bases, with 16 bases between them. CDR3 protein: CASSPQGVGYNEQFF. The CDR3 nucleotides are TGTGCCAGCAGCCCCCAAGGGGTCGGATACAATGAGCAGTTCTTC.

This clonotype has just a few counts. The chain links TRBV4-3 to TRBJ2-5, with 10 nucleotides matching TRBD2. This CDR3 is built from 16 residues. V lost 4 bases, J lost 5 bases, and 10 bases stayed unmatched. Germline V CDR1 and CDR2: LGHNA, YSLEER. This CDR3 reads CASSPELAGAGETQYF. DNA of the CDR3: TGCGCCAGCAGCCCGGAGCTAGCGGGGGCGGGGGAGACCCAGTACTTC.

V is TRBV7-9 and J is TRBJ2-5; D call uncertain. The CDR3 has 14 amino acids. V was clipped by 3 bases and J by 5 bases, with 13 bases between them. Germline values: CDR1 SEHNR, CDR2 FQNEAQ (reference sequence). This chain's CDR3 is CASSFDSGVETQYF. DNA of the CDR3: TGTGCCAGCAGCTTCGATTCCGGTGTTGAGACCCAGTACTTC.

This clonotype was picked up a small number of times. The rearrangement uses TRBV29-1 and TRBJ1-1; weak D call: TRBD1 (5 bases). Trimming shortened V by 7 bases and J by 0 bases, and 12 bases separated the two germline ends. The germline gives CDR1 SQVTM, CDR2 ANQGSEA. The CDR3 is 13 amino acids. The CDR3 DNA follows: TGCAGCGGGTTCGGGGCGGTGAACACTGAAGCTTTCTTT. Translating it yields CSGFGAVNTEAFF. Filled out from reference TRBV29-1 and TRBJ1-1, the complete variable domain reads SAVISQKPSRDICQRGTSLTIQCQVDSQVTMMFWYRQQPGQSLTLIATANQGSEATYESGFVIDKFPISRPNLTFSTLTVSNMSPEDSSIYLCSGFGAVNTEAFFGQGTRLTVV.

CDR3 bases: TGTGCCACCAGCGGGGGAGTACAGGGGTCTAATGAAAAACTGTTTTTT. It is translated as CATSGGVQGSNEKLFF. The chain links TRBV15 to TRBJ1-4, with TRBD1 identical over 7 bases. The germline V gene has CDR1 LNHNV and CDR2 YYDKDF (reference sequence). Unmatched junction bases numbered 9, after V lost 5 bases and J lost 3 bases. The CDR3 is 16 residues long.

The chain joins TRBV29-1 to TRBJ1-3; D not resolved. The V end was cut by 4 bases, the J end by 4 bases, with 17 bases between. The germline V gene encodes CDR1 SQVTM and CDR2 ANQGSEA. CDR3 size: 15 residues. CDR3 coding DNA: TGCAGCGTTGCGGGCTGGGGTTTTAGCGGAAACACCATATATTTT. Its translation: CSVAGWGFSGNTIYF.

This clonotype was seen repeatedly, ten times or more. V is TRBV19 and J is TRBJ2-3; no clear D gene. V was shortened by 3 bases and J by 4 bases, with 11 bases between the two germline ends. Germline CDR1 and CDR2: LNHDA and SQIVND (reference sequence). The CDR3 is made up of 14 amino acids. CDR3 loop: CASSIYRTSDTQYF. CDR3 nucleotide sequence: TGTGCCAGTAGTATTTACCGAACATCAGATACGCAGTATTTT.

The chain couples TRBV4-2 to TRBJ2-7, with 10 positions matching TRBD2. Germline CDR1 is LGHNA and CDR2 is YNFKEQ. The V segment lost 0 bases and the J segment 0 bases; nucleotides outside the gene matches: 5. The CDR3 is 17 residues long. The CDR3 protein is CASSQDIAGGNSYEQYF. The CDR3, as DNA: TGTGCCAGCAGCCAAGATATAGCGGGGGGTAACTCCTACGAGCAGTACTTC.

The V gene is TRBV20-1, the J gene TRBJ2-1, with a tentative D call TRBD2 (5 bases). The DNA matches TRBJ2-7 better at its end, which makes the J call doubtful. CDR3 size: 13 residues. The germline gives CDR1 DFQATT, CDR2 SNEGSKA (reference sequence). For the CDR3, the DNA is TGCAGTGCCCCCCGGGGAAATGGCTACGAGCAGTACTTC. Translating gives CSAPRGNGYEQYF.

The chain joins TRBV20-1 to TRBJ2-5, with TRBD1 matching over 10 bases. Germline V gives CDR1 DFQATT, CDR2 SNEGSKA (reference sequence). The CDR3 has 15 amino acids. V trimming: 6 bases; J trimming: 4 bases; junction bases outside the gene matches: 11. This CDR3 reads CSADLWDRGLETQYF. CDR3 nucleotides: TGCAGTGCAGACCTCTGGGACAGGGGCCTAGAGACCCAGTACTTC.

The sample holds a few counts of this clonotype. The rearrangement joins TRBV12-3 or TRBV12-4 to TRBJ2-3; D is possibly TRBD2 (6 bases). V lost 3 bases to trimming and J lost 1 base, with 17 bases between them. The CDR3 loop spans 17 amino acids. The CDR3 spells CASSLWGEDGGTDTQYF. The DNA of the CDR3 is TGTGCCAGCAGTTTGTGGGGGGAGGACGGGGGCACAGATACGCAGTATTTT.

The gene calls are TRBV4-1 and TRBJ1-2; TRBD1 is a possible D gene (6 bases). The CDR3 is 15 amino acids. Germline CDR1 MGHRA, CDR2 YSYEKL. The V and J ends lost 1 base and 6 bases respectively, with 15 bases between them. CDR3 sequence: CASSQVSTGRDGYTF. The CDR3 nucleotides are TGCGCCAGCAGCCAAGTTTCTACAGGGCGAGATGGCTACACCTTC.

This sequence joins TRBV18 and TRBJ2-7; TRBD2 might be the D (5 bases). V was cut by 6 bases and J by 6 bases, with 18 bases left in between. CDR1 KGHSH and CDR2 LQKENI come from the germline V gene. CDR3 size: 14 residues. The CDR3 region has the DNA TGTGCCAGCTCGCCGGAGAGGGTAGTAAGCGAGCAGTACTTC. Protein product: CASSPERVVSEQYF.

J is TRBJ1-2 and V is TRBV25-1; weak D call: TRBD1 (6 bases). The CDR3 covers 14 residues. The germline V and J ends were trimmed by 2 bases and 8 bases, with 15 bases remaining between them. CDR1 is MGHDK, CDR2 SYGVNS, per germline. The CDR3 here is CASSEPPGEGGYTF. Here the CDR3 DNA reads TGTGCCAGCAGTGAACCGCCAGGGGAGGGCGGCTACACCTTC.